This T cell receptor beta chain was sequenced in a study of type 1 regulatory T cells. This clonotype came up a few times. MiXCR, applied by TCRdb to the reads, yields one record per CDR3 protein. The sample has some 89,000 distinct CDR3 sequences; 25% to 40% are singletons. The ends lost 3 bases at V and 3 bases at J; junction bases unmatched: 2. The germline V gene has CDR1 SQVTM and CDR2 ANQGSEA. The length of the CDR3 is 13 residues. The source is a human donor in good health. Sequencing was done on a sample of CD4+ T cells, either the whole sample or a sorted fraction (not recorded which). J is TRBJ2-7 and V is TRBV29-1, with 10 bases lining up with TRBD1. The DNA of the CDR3 is TGCAGCGTTGACTGGACAGGGGGCTACGAGCAGTACTTC. It specifies CSVDWTGGYEQYF.